This T cell receptor beta chain was obtained from a study of T cells after yellow fever vaccination. Whole-study results and caveats: Contaminants from the bulk population, in the form of abundant clonotypes, could be found in FACS-sorted repertoires. Weaker overall, the secondary response nonetheless peaked faster (day 5 versus 15). Among primary-vaccination clones, most reappeared after the booster, at roughly 95% for CD4 and 85% to 90% for CD8.

This clonotype has a handful of counts. Its matching antigen is unknown. The ends were cut back, 2 bases at V and 14 bases at J, with 13 bases in the middle. The CDR3 spans 12 residues. Generation of TCR cDNA used 5'RACE template switching (which added a universal primer site and UMIs). TCRdb analysed the 5' RACE reads with MiXCR anew, one entry per CDR3 protein. The data contain 300,000 or so distinct CDR3 sequences, around 7% of them singletons. The rearrangement links TRBV12-3 or TRBV12-4 to TRBJ2-1; D may be TRBD2 (6 bases). The receptor was derived from a man aged 18 to 30 who received the YFV17D yellow fever vaccine. The source was PBMCs, collected around 45 days after the first yellow fever vaccination. The CDR3 region is CASSLTGLEEFF. In DNA form, the CDR3 reads TGTGCCAGCAGTTTAACGGGACTCGAGGAGTTCTTC.